The next 5 T cell receptor beta chains were all read from a single sample in a study of cytomegalovirus exposure and HLA in healthy donors. It was with 60 Vbeta and 13 Jbeta primers that the PCR ran. Measured with immunoSEQ multiplex PCR; TCRdb has only the in-frame clones, and not every one. The table lists just over 150,000 clones, around 78% of them singletons, with around 3.1% in the top ten. Sequencing was done on a sample of PBMCs. Source of these receptors: a woman in her thirties or forties in good health and CMV-seronegative.

This chain joins TRBV5-1 and TRBJ1-1, with unresolved D. This CDR3 is 14 amino acids long. V gave up 0 bases and J gave up 12 bases, with 18 bases separating them. CDR1 is SGHRS and CDR2 is YFSETQ in the germline V gene. The DNA of the CDR3 is TGCGCCAGCAGCTTGGATTCAGCGCTGATGTACCCTTTCTTT. Translated, it gives CASSLDSALMYPFF. Full variable domain (rest looked up from reference TRBV5-1 and TRBJ1-1): KAGVTQTPRYLIKTRGQQVTLSCSPISGHRSVSWYQQTPGQGLQFLFEYFSETQRNKGNFPGRFSGRQFSNSRSEMNVSTLELGDSALYLCASSLDSALMYPFFGQGTRLTVV.

This sequence joins TRBV5-5 and TRBJ1-2; 10 positions match TRBD1. V dropped 4 bases and J dropped 5; count of bases not matched to a gene: 5. Looked up from germline, CDR1 is SGHKS and CDR2 is YYEKEE (reference sequence). CDR3 length: 14 amino acids. CDR3 bases: TGTGCCAGCAGCATCCGGGACAGGGGATATGGCTACACCTTC. It yields the protein CASSIRDRGYGYTF.

The chain employs TRBV28 and TRBJ1-1, with D unresolved. The germline V and J ends were trimmed by 1 base and 3 bases, with 3 bases remaining between them. Germline CDR1 reads MDHEN; CDR2 reads SYDVKM. This CDR3 has 12 amino acids. CDR3 protein: CASSLFYTEAFF. As DNA, the CDR3 is TGTGCCAGCAGTTTATTCTACACTGAAGCTTTCTTT.

The chain has TRBV9 and TRBJ1-6, with D maybe TRBD1 (5 bases). Trimming removed 0 bases from V and 5 bases from J, with 15 bases in between. There are 17 residues in the CDR3. The germline V gene has CDR1 SGDLS and CDR2 YYNGEE. The CDR3 bases are TGTGCCAGCAGCGTAGCGGTCAGGGCGGGGAATAATTCACCCCTCCACTTT. It is translated as CASSVAVRAGNNSPLHF.

The rearrangement joins TRBV19 to TRBJ2-6; D might be TRBD2 (6 bases). V was clipped by 3 bases and J by 4 bases, with 10 bases between them. The CDR3 has 15 amino acids. Per the germline V gene, CDR1 is LNHDA and CDR2 is SQIVND (reference sequence). In nucleotides, the CDR3 is TGTGCCAGTAGTATGGGGGACTTCGGGGCCAACGTCCTGACTTTC. Amino acids: CASSMGDFGANVLTF.